These 5 T cell receptor beta chains came from one sample sequenced in a study of T cells in Graves' hyperthyroidism and ophthalmopathy. Amplification of TCR beta CDR3 regions was performed using RNA transcripts as template. RT-PCR in the first round (using the HTBI primer set) targeted the TCR CDR3. One entry per CDR3 protein results from TCRdb running MiXCR on the multiplex PCR reads. The sample contains about 840,000 distinct CDR3 sequences, 38% of which appear only once. Sequenced material: blood. Receptors originate from a man younger than 35 with Graves' hyperthyroidism.

This sequence joins TRBV15 and TRBJ1-1; D remains ambiguous. The CDR3 covers 14 residues. The V end lost 3 bases, the J end lost 3 bases, and 11 bases lay between the germline ends. CDR1 is LNHNV and CDR2 is YYDKDF in the germline V gene (reference sequence). For the CDR3, the DNA is TGTGCCACCAGCAGCTTGAGGCTGGACACTGAAGCTTTCTTT. Translated: CATSSLRLDTEAFF.

In its sample, this clonotype was seen a few times. The chain carries TRBV7-8 and TRBJ1-1; no firm D call. V was cut by 2 bases and J by 6 bases, with 16 bases left in between. This CDR3 contains 15 residues. Per germline, CDR1 SGHVS and CDR2 FQNEAQ. CDR3 DNA: TGTGCCAGCAGCTTATTCTGGGTGAGAACGGCTGAAGCTTTCTTT. This gives the protein CASSLFWVRTAEAFF. The full variable domain, in which reference TRBV7-8 and TRBJ1-1 provide the parts outside the CDR3, is GAGVSQSPRYKVAKRGQDVALRCDPISGHVSLFWYQQALGQGPEFLTYFQNEAQLDKSGLPSDRFFAERPEGSVSTLKIQRTQQEDSAVYLCASSLFWVRTAEAFFGQGTRLTVV.

This clonotype has a count of ten or more. V and J are TRBV2 and TRBJ1-6, with a tentative D call TRBD1 (5 bases). The CDR3 length is 14 residues. Trimming stripped 10 bases from V and 3 bases from J, with 13 bases between. Looked up from germline, CDR1 is SNHLY and CDR2 is FYNNEI. This chain's CDR3 is CAISKGFYNSPLHF. CDR3 in DNA: TGTGCCATCTCCAAGGGGTTCTATAATTCACCCCTCCACTTT.

This clonotype has ten or more counts. The chain links TRBV29-1 to TRBJ1-4, with 8 bases fitting TRBD1. V was pared by 1 base and J by 6 bases, with 7 bases of the junction left unmatched. The CDR3 runs 15 residues. The germline V gene has CDR1 SQVTM and CDR2 ANQGSEA. The CDR3 nucleotides are TGCAGCGTTGAAGTTACAGGGGGAGAGGATGAAAAACTGTTTTTT. Its protein is CSVEVTGGEDEKLFF. Full variable domain (missing parts from reference TRBV29-1 and TRBJ1-4): SAVISQKPSRDICQRGTSLTIQCQVDSQVTMMFWYRQQPGQSLTLIATANQGSEATYESGFVIDKFPISRPNLTFSTLTVSNMSPEDSSIYLCSVEVTGGEDEKLFFGSGTQLSVL.

This clonotype was recorded at least ten times. The chain has TRBV4-1 and TRBJ1-6; 9 bases agree with TRBD1. Trimming cost V 1 base and J 10 bases; bases outside gene matches: 2. Looked up from germline, CDR1 is MGHRA and CDR2 is YSYEKL. This CDR3 spans 14 amino acids. The CDR3 nucleotides are TGCGCCAGCAGCCAAGGGACAGGGGAATCACCCCTCCACTTT. Translated: CASSQGTGESPLHF.